This T cell receptor (beta chain) was identified during a study of T cells in Graves' hyperthyroidism and ophthalmopathy. Study-level findings and limits: Also found in blood were most expanded thyroid clonotypes above 0.001.

This clonotype was picked up a small number of times. Antigen specificity is unknown. The CDR3 contains 17 residues. Germline CDR1 is MNHEY and CDR2 is SMNVEV (reference sequence). With V trimmed by 6 bases and J by 3 bases, 8 bases remained unmatched. The source material, RNA transcripts, was used to amplify TCR beta CDR3 regions. The TCR CDR3 first-round RT-PCR relied on the HTBI primer set. Each CDR3 protein gets one entry after TCRdb re-called the multiplex PCR reads with MiXCR. The profile shows under 500,000 distinct CDR3 sequences, around 15% of them singletons. The TCR sequence derives from a man aged 45 to 65 with Graves' ophthalmopathy. V gene TRBV27 combines with J gene TRBJ2-2, with 12 bases that match TRBD1. Sequencing input: blood. In nucleotides, the CDR3 is TGTGCCAGCAGGAGGGGACAGGGGGCTTCGGACACCGGGGAGCTGTTTTTT. It translates to CASRRGQGASDTGELFF.